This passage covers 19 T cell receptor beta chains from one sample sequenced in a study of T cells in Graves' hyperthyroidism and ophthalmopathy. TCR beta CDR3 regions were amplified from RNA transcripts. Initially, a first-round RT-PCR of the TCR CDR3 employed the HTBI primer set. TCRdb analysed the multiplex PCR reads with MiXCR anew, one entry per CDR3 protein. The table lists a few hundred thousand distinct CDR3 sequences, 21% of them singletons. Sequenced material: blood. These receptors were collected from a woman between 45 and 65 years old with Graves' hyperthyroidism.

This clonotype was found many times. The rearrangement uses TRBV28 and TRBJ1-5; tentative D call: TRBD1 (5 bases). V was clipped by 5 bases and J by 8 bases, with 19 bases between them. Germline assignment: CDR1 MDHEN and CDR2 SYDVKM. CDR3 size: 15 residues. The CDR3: CASSPVTGAKEPQHF. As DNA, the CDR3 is TGTGCCAGCAGTCCGGTCACAGGCGCAAAAGAGCCCCAGCATTTT.

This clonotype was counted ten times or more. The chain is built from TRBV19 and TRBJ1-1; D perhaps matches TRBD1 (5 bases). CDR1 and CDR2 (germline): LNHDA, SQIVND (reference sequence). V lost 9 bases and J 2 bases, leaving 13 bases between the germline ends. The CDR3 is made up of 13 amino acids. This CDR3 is CASSGQGNTEAFF. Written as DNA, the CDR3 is TGTGCCAGCAGTGGTCAGGGCAACACTGAAGCTTTCTTT.

CDR3 coding DNA: TGTGCCAGCAGGCCTGCCCTCAGCGCGGGAGGTCTAGAGACCCAGTACTTC. Translation: CASRPALSAGGLETQYF. This chain links TRBV27 with TRBJ2-5; 8 nucleotides line up with TRBD2. CDR1 is MNHEY, CDR2 SMNVEV, per germline (reference sequence). CDR3 length: 17 amino acids. With V trimmed by 6 bases and J by 4 bases, 16 bases remained unmatched.

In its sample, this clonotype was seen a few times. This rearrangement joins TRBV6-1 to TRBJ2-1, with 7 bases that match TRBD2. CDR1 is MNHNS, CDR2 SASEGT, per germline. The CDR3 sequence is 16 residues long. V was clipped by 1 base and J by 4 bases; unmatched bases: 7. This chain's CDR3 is CASSEEGLVSYNEQFF. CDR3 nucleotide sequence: TGTGCCAGCAGTGAAGAAGGACTAGTCAGTTACAATGAGCAGTTCTTC.

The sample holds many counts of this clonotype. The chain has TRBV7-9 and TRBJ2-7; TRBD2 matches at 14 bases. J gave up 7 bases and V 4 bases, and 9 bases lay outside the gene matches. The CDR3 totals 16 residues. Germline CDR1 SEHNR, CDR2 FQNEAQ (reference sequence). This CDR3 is CASSSTPGLAGDEQYF. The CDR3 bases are TGTGCCAGCAGCTCTACACCGGGACTAGCGGGAGATGAGCAGTACTTC.

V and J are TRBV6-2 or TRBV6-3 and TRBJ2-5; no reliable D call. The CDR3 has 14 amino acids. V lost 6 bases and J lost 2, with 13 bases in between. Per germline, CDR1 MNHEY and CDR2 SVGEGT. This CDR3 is CASRKTLRQETQYF. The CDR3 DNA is TGTGCCAGCAGGAAGACACTCCGACAAGAGACCCAGTACTTC.

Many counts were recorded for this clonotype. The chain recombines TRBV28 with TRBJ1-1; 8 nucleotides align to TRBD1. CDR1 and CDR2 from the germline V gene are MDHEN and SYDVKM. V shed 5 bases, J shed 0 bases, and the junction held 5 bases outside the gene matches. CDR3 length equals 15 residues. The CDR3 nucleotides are TGTGCCAGCAGTCCTGGACAGGGTCTGAACACTGAAGCTTTCTTT. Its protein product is CASSPGQGLNTEAFF.

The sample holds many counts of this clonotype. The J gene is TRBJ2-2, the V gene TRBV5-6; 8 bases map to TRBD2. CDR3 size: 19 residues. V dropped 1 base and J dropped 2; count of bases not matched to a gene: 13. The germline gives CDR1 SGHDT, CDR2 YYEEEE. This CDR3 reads CASSLQVVDLAGNTGELFF. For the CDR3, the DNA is TGTGCCAGCAGCTTGCAGGTAGTCGATCTAGCGGGTAACACCGGGGAGCTGTTTTTT.

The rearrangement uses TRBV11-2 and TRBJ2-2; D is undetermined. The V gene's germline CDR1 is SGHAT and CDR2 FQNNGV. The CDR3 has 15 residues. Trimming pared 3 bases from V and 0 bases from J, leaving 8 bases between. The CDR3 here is CASSFYGANTGELFF. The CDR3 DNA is TGTGCCAGCAGCTTTTATGGGGCGAACACCGGGGAGCTGTTTTTT.

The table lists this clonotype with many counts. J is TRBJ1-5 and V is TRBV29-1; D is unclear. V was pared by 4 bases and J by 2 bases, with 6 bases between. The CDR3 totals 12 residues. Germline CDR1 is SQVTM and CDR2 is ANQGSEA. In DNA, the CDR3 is TGCAGCGTTGGGTTCGGCAATCAGCCCCAGCATTTT. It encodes CSVGFGNQPQHF. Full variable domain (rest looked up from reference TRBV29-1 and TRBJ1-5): SAVISQKPSRDICQRGTSLTIQCQVDSQVTMMFWYRQQPGQSLTLIATANQGSEATYESGFVIDKFPISRPNLTFSTLTVSNMSPEDSSIYLCSVGFGNQPQHFGDGTRLSIL.

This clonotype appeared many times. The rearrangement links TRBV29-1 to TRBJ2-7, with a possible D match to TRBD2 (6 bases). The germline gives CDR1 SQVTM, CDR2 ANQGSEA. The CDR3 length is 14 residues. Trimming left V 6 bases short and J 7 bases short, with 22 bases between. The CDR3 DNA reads TGCAGCGTGGACCCGGGAGCCACAGGAGGGGAGCAGTACTTC. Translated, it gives CSVDPGATGGEQYF.

The CDR3 protein is CSARDTWEGAKNIQYF. CDR3 bases: TGCAGTGCTAGAGACACCTGGGAAGGGGCGAAAAACATTCAGTACTTC. The genes are TRBV20-1 and TRBJ2-4; the D gene is possibly TRBD1 (5 bases). Germline V gives CDR1 DFQATT, CDR2 SNEGSKA (reference sequence). V was trimmed by 0 bases and J by 4 bases, leaving 16 bases between them. The CDR3 is 16 amino acids.

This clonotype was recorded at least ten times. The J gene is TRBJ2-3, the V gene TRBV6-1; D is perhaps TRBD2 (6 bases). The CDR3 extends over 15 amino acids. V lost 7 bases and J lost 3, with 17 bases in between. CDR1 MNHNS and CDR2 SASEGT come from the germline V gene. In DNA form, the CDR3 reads TGTGCCAGCAAGGTATCGCGGGACGTGACAGATACGCAGTATTTT. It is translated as CASKVSRDVTDTQYF.

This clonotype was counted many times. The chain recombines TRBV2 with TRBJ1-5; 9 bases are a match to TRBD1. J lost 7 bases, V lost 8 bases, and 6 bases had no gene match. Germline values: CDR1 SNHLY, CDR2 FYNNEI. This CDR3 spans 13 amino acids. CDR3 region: CASEGQGGQPQHF. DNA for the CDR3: TGTGCCAGCGAGGGACAGGGTGGACAGCCCCAGCATTTT.

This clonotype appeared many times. CDR3 region: CASSSPPAPSGGIYEQYF. The CDR3 DNA reads TGTGCCAGCAGCTCTCCACCTGCCCCTAGCGGGGGTATTTACGAGCAGTACTTC. The chain couples TRBV7-9 to TRBJ2-7, with 10 bases identical to TRBD2. The CDR3 has 18 amino acids. V was pared by 4 bases and J by 4 bases, with 16 bases of the junction left unmatched. Germline lookup yields CDR1 SEHNR and CDR2 FQNEAQ (reference sequence).

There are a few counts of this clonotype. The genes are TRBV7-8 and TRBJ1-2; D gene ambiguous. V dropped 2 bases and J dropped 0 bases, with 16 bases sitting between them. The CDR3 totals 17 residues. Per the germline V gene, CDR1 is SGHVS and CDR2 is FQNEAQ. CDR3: CASSLRPIRHSNYGYTF. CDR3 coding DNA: TGTGCCAGCAGCTTACGACCGATCCGACATTCTAACTATGGCTACACCTTC.

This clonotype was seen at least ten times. The CDR3 region is CASSLQADLGEQYF. Written as DNA, the CDR3 is TGTGCCAGCAGCTTGCAGGCCGATCTTGGCGAGCAGTACTTC. This chain connects TRBV5-8 to TRBJ2-7; D is unclear. The CDR3 consists of 14 residues. Germline V lookup: CDR1 SGHTS, CDR2 YDEGEE. V lost 1 base to trimming and J lost 6 bases, with 14 bases between them.

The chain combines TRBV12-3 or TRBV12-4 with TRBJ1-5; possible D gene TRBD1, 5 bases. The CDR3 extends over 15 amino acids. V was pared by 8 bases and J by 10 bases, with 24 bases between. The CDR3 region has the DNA TGTGCCAGCGGGGGGGGGGGGAGTGGGAGAGGACCCCAGCATTTT. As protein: CASGGGGSGRGPQHF.

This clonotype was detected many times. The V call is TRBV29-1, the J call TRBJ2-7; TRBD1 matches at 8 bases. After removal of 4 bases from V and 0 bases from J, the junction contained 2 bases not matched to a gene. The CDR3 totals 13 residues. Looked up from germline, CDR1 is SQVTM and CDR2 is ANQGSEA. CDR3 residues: CSVGQGHSYEQYF. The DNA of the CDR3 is TGCAGCGTTGGACAGGGGCACTCCTACGAGCAGTACTTC.